One TCR beta chain is described in this entry. Its antigen is currently not known. The input lacks base qualities; no much larger clone sits a single base away. V was cut back by 7 bases and J by 4 bases, leaving a gap of 13 bases between them. From a lookup of the germline V gene, CDR1 and CDR2 are MDHEN and SYDVKM. The cysteine opens and the phenylalanine closes a CDR3 of 13 amino acids. Only the CDR3 portion is preserved as DNA: 39 bases, with reading frame beginning at the first base. These data originate in a study of blood T cell repertoires in COVID-19 (dated by TCRdb to between 2020 and 2021). Looking at the study overall: Samples from collaborators originated in the United States, Italy and Spain and spanned both the acute and convalescent phases of COVID-19. The material from the prospective study consisted of cDNA or gDNA derived from T cells, B-cell-depleted T cells, or PBMCs. Nearly every sample came with metadata listing a de-identified subject ID, COVID-19 status, age in years and sex. Where HLA class I and class II types were available, the types were taken from metadata supplied by the sample provider, not from assay-based typing. Subjects who had been exposed to COVID-19, were actively infected with it, or had recovered from it provided the deeply sampled blood TCRbeta repertoires that made up the dataset. Samples were obtained from the ongoing ImmuneRACE study (first 160 participants) and from 1,254 subjects provided by 6 global collaborators. The repertoires were released in a freely available public database meant as a resource for research on the immune response to SARS-CoV-2. Broad study findings and their caveats: The amount of clinical and demographic metadata varied by source and participant and was provided uncurated.

Whole blood was collected in K2EDTA tubes by collaborating institutions according to the institutions' own protocols. For TCRbeta analysis, collaborators shipped samples as frozen whole blood, isolated PBMCs, or DNA extracted from either of those sample types. TCRbeta CDR3 regions were amplified from genomic DNA by means of the immunoSEQ Assay, a bias-controlled multiplex PCR. In the source study's methods: The number of nucleated cells in each sample was estimated from the amplification of reference gene primers within the assay. To quantify the absolute abundance of each unique TCRbeta CDR3 rearrangement, sequence reads were collapsed and filtered. Productive Simpson clonality was computed per sample as the square root of Simpson's diversity index over productive rearrangements. The table comes from immuneACCESS by way of TCRdb, which keeps in-frame sequences with V and J called. Part of the clones is missing from these tables; in studies checked, under half for an unresolved V gene and the rest for unknown reasons. Clone size and the V and J calls come from that table; the DNA yielded D and trimming. A total of about 120,000 clones appear in this sample, roughly 85% of them only once. 20% to 25% of the sample is in the top ten clones.

The sample was peripheral blood. The chain links TRBV28 with TRBJ1-1, with the D gene not confidently named. The sequence derives from a human donor in a cohort sampled during active COVID-19. The CDR3 in this case is CASMRQSTTEAFF. The nucleotides are TGTGCCAGCATGAGGCAGTCCACCACTGAAGCTTTCTTT.